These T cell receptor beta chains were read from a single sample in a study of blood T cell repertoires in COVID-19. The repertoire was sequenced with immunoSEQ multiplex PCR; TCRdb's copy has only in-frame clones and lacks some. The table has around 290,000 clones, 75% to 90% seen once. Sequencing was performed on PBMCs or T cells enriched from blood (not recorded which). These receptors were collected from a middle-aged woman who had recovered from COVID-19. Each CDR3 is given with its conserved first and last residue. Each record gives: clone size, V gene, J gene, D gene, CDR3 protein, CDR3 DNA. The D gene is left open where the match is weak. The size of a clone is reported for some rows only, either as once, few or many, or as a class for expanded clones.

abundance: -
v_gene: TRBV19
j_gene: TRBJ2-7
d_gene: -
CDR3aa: CASSIVAGNYEQYF
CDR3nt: TGTGCCAGTAGTATAGTGGCCGGGAACTACGAGCAGTACTTC

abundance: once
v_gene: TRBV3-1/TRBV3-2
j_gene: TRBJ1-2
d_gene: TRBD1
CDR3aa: CASSQWDRILGGYTF
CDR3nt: TGTGCCAGCAGCCAGTGGGACAGGATATTGGGCGGCTACACCTTC

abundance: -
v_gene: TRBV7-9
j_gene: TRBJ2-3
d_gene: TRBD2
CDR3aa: CASSLASGRTDTQYF
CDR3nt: TGTGCCAGCAGCTTGGCTAGCGGGAGGACAGATACGCAGTATTTT

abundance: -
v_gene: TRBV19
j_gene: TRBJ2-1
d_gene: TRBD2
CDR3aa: CASSIGAGTYNEQFF
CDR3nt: TGTGCCAGTAGTATAGGAGCGGGAACCTACAATGAGCAGTTCTTC

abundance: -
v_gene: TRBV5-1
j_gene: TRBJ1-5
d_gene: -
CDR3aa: CASSLGTDSNQPQHF
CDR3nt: TGCGCCAGCAGCTTGGGGACTGATAGCAATCAGCCCCAGCATTTT

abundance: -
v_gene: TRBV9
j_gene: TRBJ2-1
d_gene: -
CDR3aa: CASSVALLQEEQFF
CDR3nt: TGTGCCAGCAGCGTAGCTCTACTACAAGAGGAGCAGTTCTTC

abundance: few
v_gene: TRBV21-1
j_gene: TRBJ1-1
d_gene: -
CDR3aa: CASSKVRDRGSNTEAFF
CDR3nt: TGTGCCAGCAGCAAAGTTAGGGACAGGGGATCTAACACTGAAGCTTTCTTT

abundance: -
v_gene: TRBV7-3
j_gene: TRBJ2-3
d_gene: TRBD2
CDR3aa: CASSSRTSGDVYF
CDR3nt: TGTGCCAGCAGCTCCCGTACTAGCGGAGATGTGTATTTT

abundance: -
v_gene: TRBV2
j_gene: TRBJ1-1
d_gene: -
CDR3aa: CASSGQSGTEAFF
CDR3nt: TGTGCCAGCAGTGGACAGAGTGGCACTGAAGCTTTCTTT

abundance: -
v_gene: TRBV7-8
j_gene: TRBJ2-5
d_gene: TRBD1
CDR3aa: CASSSWEPGGQETQYF
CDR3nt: TGTGCCAGCAGCTCGTGGGAACCAGGGGGCCAAGAGACCCAGTACTTC